The 27 T cell receptor beta chains given below trace back to one sample, sequenced in a study of identical twins. In TCRdb, the 5' RACE reads were re-called with MiXCR into one record per CDR3 protein. The data contain over 200,000 distinct CDR3 sequences, roughly a tenth of them singletons. The material sequenced was memory (CD45RO+) T cells sorted from blood. The receptors stem from a woman between 18 and 30 years old in good health.

This clonotype was seen a handful of times. This chain joins TRBV9 and TRBJ2-4; TRBD2 matches at 7 bases. V shed 5 bases and J 2 bases; nucleotides not matched to a gene: 10. This CDR3 is 16 amino acids long. The germline CDR1 and CDR2 sequences are SGDLS and YYNGEE. The CDR3 is CASRTGGGLSKNIQYF. DNA of the CDR3: TGTGCCAGCAGAACCGGCGGGGGTCTGTCCAAAAACATTCAGTACTTC.

The J gene is TRBJ1-2, the V gene TRBV12-3 or TRBV12-4; TRBD1 matches 7 bases. The CDR3 loop spans 13 amino acids. With V trimmed by 3 bases and J by 9 bases, 7 bases remained unmatched. The CDR3 DNA is TGTGCCAGCAGTTTCGGGACAGTTTCACGCTACACCTTC. This sequence encodes CASSFGTVSRYTF.

This clonotype was picked up a small number of times. The rearrangement links TRBV5-1 to TRBJ2-7, with a tentative D call TRBD2 (5 bases). Trimming removed 0 bases at V and 5 bases at J, with 12 bases between. The germline V gene encodes CDR1 SGHRS and CDR2 YFSETQ. The length of the CDR3 is 14 residues. The CDR3 bases are TGCGCCAGCAGCTTGGGAAATCAGCGGCACGAGCAGTACTTC. Protein sequence: CASSLGNQRHEQYF.

The table lists this clonotype with a few counts. This chain joins TRBV9 and TRBJ2-5, with 7 positions matching TRBD2. V trimming: 2 bases; J trimming: 1 base; junction bases outside the gene matches: 2. The CDR3 is 14 residues long. Germline V gene data show CDR1 as SGDLS and CDR2 as YYNGEE. The CDR3 loop is CASSVGGSQETQYF. The DNA of the CDR3 is TGTGCCAGCAGCGTGGGCGGGAGCCAAGAGACCCAGTACTTC.

The CDR3 loop is CASSLTASWDQPQHF. The CDR3 bases are TGCGCCAGCAGCTTGACAGCCAGTTGGGATCAGCCCCAGCATTTT. The V gene is TRBV5-1, the J gene TRBJ1-5; D is unresolved. Germline assignment: CDR1 SGHRS and CDR2 YFSETQ. The CDR3 covers 15 residues. Deletions cut 1 base from V and 5 bases from J, with 13 bases between.

Details on this clonotype: Sequence at one end of the junction differs from germline and may be a read error. In DNA, the CDR3 is TGTGCTAGCAGCTTTACAGGGGTTGGGGAGACCCAGTACTTC. Its translation: CASSFTGVGETQYF. The chain employs TRBV7-7 and TRBJ2-5; 7 bases match TRBD1. Germline V gene lookup returns CDR1 SSHAT and CDR2 FNYEAQ (reference sequence). The CDR3 is made up of 14 amino acids.

The chain's CDR3 is CASRGLNQETQYF. The CDR3 region has the DNA TGTGCCAGCAGGGGACTCAACCAAGAGACCCAGTACTTC. The J gene is TRBJ2-5, the V gene TRBV12-3 or TRBV12-4; tentative D call: TRBD2 (6 bases). The CDR3 is made up of 13 amino acids. V lost 6 bases and J lost 0, with 8 bases in between.

The chain carries TRBV20-1 and TRBJ2-1; D is unclear. Germline lookup yields CDR1 DFQATT and CDR2 SNEGSKA (reference sequence). The ends were cut back, 0 bases at V and 13 bases at J, with 10 bases in the middle. This CDR3 is 11 amino acids long. The CDR3 region is CSARDRRTQFF. The CDR3 DNA follows: TGCAGTGCTAGAGATCGTAGAACTCAGTTCTTC.

This clonotype has only a few counts. V usage is TRBV27 and J usage is TRBJ1-6; TRBD1 is a possible D gene (5 bases). Germline V gene sequence: CDR1 MNHEY, CDR2 SMNVEV (reference sequence). The CDR3 loop spans 14 amino acids. Between the trimmed V and J ends, which lost 6 bases and 9 bases, there was a span of 15 bases. The CDR3 region has the DNA TGTGCCAGCAGGACCTCAGGGTTCCGTTCACCCCTCCACTTT. Protein: CASRTSGFRSPLHF.

This clonotype was seen more than once but under ten times. This rearrangement joins TRBV30 to TRBJ2-7; either TRBD1 or TRBD2 may fit D (5 bases each). Trimming stripped 2 bases from V and 4 bases from J, with 12 bases between. Germline V gene sequence: CDR1 GTSNPN, CDR2 SVGIG (reference sequence). The CDR3 extends over 13 amino acids. The chain's CDR3 is CAWSSRGQYEQYF. The CDR3 region has the DNA TGTGCCTGGAGTTCCCGGGGCCAATACGAGCAGTACTTC.

This clonotype was recorded many times. This chain joins TRBV5-1 and TRBJ2-4; weak D call: TRBD1 (5 bases). The V gene lost 0 bases and the J gene lost 8 bases, with 6 bases spanning the gap. The CDR3 sequence is 12 residues long. Germline V gene sequence: CDR1 SGHRS, CDR2 YFSETQ. The CDR3 sequence is CASSLGRDIQYF. The CDR3 nucleotides are TGCGCCAGCAGCTTGGGCAGGGACATTCAGTACTTC.

The rearrangement uses TRBV5-1 and TRBJ1-1; TRBD1 aligns across 9 bases. The trim removed 1 base at V and 1 base at J, leaving 2 bases unmatched. This CDR3 has 15 residues. The germline V gene encodes CDR1 SGHRS and CDR2 YFSETQ. The CDR3 is CASSLMTGGNTEAFF. CDR3 nucleotides: TGCGCCAGCAGCTTGATGACAGGGGGGAACACTGAAGCTTTCTTT.

The gene calls are TRBV6-5 and TRBJ2-1; 7 nucleotides align to TRBD1. V was clipped by 4 bases and J by 10 bases; unmatched bases: 13. There are 15 residues in the CDR3. Germline values: CDR1 MNHEY, CDR2 SVGAGI. The CDR3 sequence is CASSSTPRQGREQFF. DNA for the CDR3: TGTGCCAGCAGTTCTACCCCCAGACAGGGCAGGGAGCAGTTCTTC.

This clonotype turned up a few times. The chain is built from TRBV5-4 and TRBJ2-4; tentatively, D is TRBD2 (7 bases). The CDR3 runs 14 residues. Between the trimmed V and J ends, which lost 1 base and 8 bases, there was a span of 13 bases. Germline CDR1 SGHNT, CDR2 YYREEE (reference sequence). CDR3 region: CASSLPGGRDIQYF. CDR3 DNA sequence: TGTGCCAGCAGCTTGCCGGGGGGCCGGGACATTCAGTACTTC.

The chain uses TRBV30 and TRBJ1-2, with D unresolved. This CDR3 has 13 amino acids. The germline gives CDR1 GTSNPN, CDR2 SVGIG (reference sequence). The V end lost 0 bases, the J end lost 7 bases, and 12 bases lay between the germline ends. CDR3 loop: CAWSVRGFGGYTF. The CDR3 DNA follows: TGTGCCTGGAGTGTACGGGGTTTCGGTGGCTACACCTTC.

This clonotype was seen ten or more times. The chain employs TRBV29-1 and TRBJ2-5; 9 bases are a match to TRBD1. The trim removed 4 bases at V and 2 bases at J, leaving 5 bases unmatched. The CDR3 sequence is 14 residues long. Looked up from germline, CDR1 is SQVTM and CDR2 is ANQGSEA. The CDR3 here is CSVASGTGQETQYF. The DNA of the CDR3 is TGCAGCGTTGCCTCAGGGACAGGGCAAGAGACCCAGTACTTC.

Only a few counts were recorded for this clonotype. The chain couples TRBV20-1 to TRBJ2-3; D is ambiguous. The germline gives CDR1 DFQATT, CDR2 SNEGSKA (reference sequence). The CDR3 is 14 residues long. Trimming pared 0 bases from V and 2 bases from J, leaving 9 bases between. CDR3 sequence: CSARDRVDTDTQYF. CDR3 sequence (DNA): TGCAGTGCTAGAGATAGGGTGGACACAGATACGCAGTATTTT.

V and J are TRBV9 and TRBJ2-1, with D tentatively TRBD2 (6 bases). V lost 0 bases to trimming and J lost 6 bases, with 13 bases between them. The CDR3 spans 15 residues. The germline V gene encodes CDR1 SGDLS and CDR2 YYNGEE. The CDR3 region is CASSVAPGAGNEQFF. CDR3 DNA: TGTGCCAGCAGCGTAGCCCCGGGAGCAGGCAATGAGCAGTTCTTC.

The V and J genes are TRBV30 and TRBJ2-1; the D gene is possibly TRBD1 (5 bases). V was trimmed by 2 bases and J by 9 bases, leaving 20 bases between them. The CDR3 is made up of 15 amino acids. Germline assignment: CDR1 GTSNPN and CDR2 SVGIG (reference sequence). The CDR3 DNA follows: TGTGCCTGGAGTCAGGGCAGCTTCGATATTGGTGAGCAGTTCTTC. Translating gives CAWSQGSFDIGEQFF.

Many counts were recorded for this clonotype. This chain uses TRBV6-1 with TRBJ1-2, with D unresolved. Trimming removed 10 bases from V and 3 bases from J, with 15 bases in between. The CDR3 spans 13 residues. CDR1 MNHNS and CDR2 SASEGT come from the germline V gene. CDR3 nucleotides: TGTGCCACCCGGGAGTCGCCTTACTATGGCTACACCTTC. It codes for CATRESPYYGYTF.

In this sample, this clonotype turned up many times. The chain uses TRBV6-5 and TRBJ2-3; D unclear. V was trimmed by 4 bases and J by 3 bases, leaving 17 bases between them. The germline V gene has CDR1 MNHEY and CDR2 SVGAGI. There are 16 residues in the CDR3. The chain's CDR3 is CASSWSGPSGTDTQYF. CDR3 nucleotides: TGTGCCAGCAGTTGGTCAGGCCCCTCCGGGACAGATACGCAGTATTTT.

This clonotype was found a few times. The rearrangement joins TRBV12-3 or TRBV12-4 to TRBJ2-7, with 8 bases that match TRBD2. The CDR3 runs to 15 residues. V dropped 5 bases and J dropped 2; count of bases not matched to a gene: 8. Here the CDR3 reads CASSGGQRGTYEQYF. The CDR3 region has the DNA TGTGCCAGCAGTGGAGGCCAGCGGGGGACCTACGAGCAGTACTTC.

CDR3 loop: CSASNSLSAYEQYF. In DNA form, the CDR3 reads TGCAGTGCTAGTAACAGTCTTTCAGCCTACGAGCAGTACTTC. V and J are TRBV20-1 and TRBJ2-7; D remains unclear. Per the germline V gene, CDR1 is DFQATT and CDR2 is SNEGSKA (reference sequence). Trimming took off 3 bases at V and 2 bases at J, with 14 bases between the two ends. The CDR3 length is 14 residues.

The chain links TRBV5-6 to TRBJ2-5; TRBD2 matches 7 bases. Germline loops: CDR1 SGHDT, CDR2 YYEEEE. Trimming took 6 bases from V and 0 from J; bases not matched to a gene: 5. The CDR3 runs to 14 residues. CDR3 sequence (DNA): TGTGCCAGCACCCAAGGACTAGACCAAGAGACCCAGTACTTC. This codes for CASTQGLDQETQYF.

This clonotype was recorded a few times. V and J are TRBV6-5 and TRBJ1-2, with D possibly TRBD1 on 5 matching bases. Germline values: CDR1 MNHEY, CDR2 SVGAGI. The ends were cut back, 2 bases at V and 3 bases at J, with 16 bases in the middle. The CDR3 is made up of 16 amino acids. This chain's CDR3 is CASSYRQGRNDYGYTF. CDR3 sequence (DNA): TGTGCCAGCAGTTACCGTCAGGGACGTAATGACTATGGCTACACCTTC.

There are many counts of this clonotype. The chain uses TRBV2 and TRBJ2-1; D might be TRBD1 (5 bases). The ends were cut back, 6 bases at V and 6 bases at J, with 12 bases in the middle. In germline, CDR1 is SNHLY, CDR2 FYNNEI. The CDR3 has 13 residues. DNA for the CDR3: TGTGCCAGCAGGTTTGACAGTCCCAATGAGCAGTTCTTC. Protein: CASRFDSPNEQFF.

This clonotype turned up a few times. The genes are TRBV7-2 and TRBJ2-4, with D maybe TRBD1 (5 bases). There are 19 residues in the CDR3. Trimming removed 0 bases from V and 0 bases from J, with 18 bases in between. Looked up from germline, CDR1 is SGHTA and CDR2 is FQGNSA. The CDR3 DNA reads TGTGCCAGCAGCTTAGCGGCCAGCCTAGGGGTAGGAGCCAAAAACATTCAGTACTTC. It specifies CASSLAASLGVGAKNIQYF.